This TCR beta chain is drawn from a study of human T cells and chemical hapten exposure. Trimming removed 2 bases at V and 2 bases at J, with 9 bases between. CDR3 length: 14 amino acids. Germline-derived CDR1 and CDR2 are KGHSH and LQKENI. Time point denoted: patch test 1, 2 weeks after DPC sensitization. Treatment in this sample: therapeutic diphenylcyclopropenone sensitization with weekly scalp DPC. Researchers extracted total RNA from unfractionated whole blood. Unique molecular identifiers were linked by the library to individual cDNA molecules. TCRdb analysed the RACE reads with MiXCR anew, one entry per CDR3 protein. The sample records over 85,000 distinct CDR3 sequences, around an eighth being singletons. The sample holds a few counts of this clonotype.

Sequencing used whole blood, obtained in connection with sensitization to the hapten diphenylcyclopropenone (DPC). The chain joins TRBV18 to TRBJ1-2; perhaps TRBD1 as D (6 bases). The receptor comes from a woman between 35 and 50 years old with alopecia areata. Some clones in this sample may be carry-over from other donors' samples. The CDR3 coding sequence is TGTGCCAGCTCACCATCGCAGGGGAACTATGGCTACACCTTC. This sequence encodes CASSPSQGNYGYTF.